Listed below are T cell receptor beta chains from one sample, sequenced in a study of blood T cell repertoires in COVID-19. Using immunoSEQ multiplex PCR, the repertoire was profiled, and TCRdb retains in-frame clones only, with some absent. Among a few hundred thousand clones, roughly nine tenths were seen once, and the ten largest hold under 3.5%. Sequences were obtained from PBMCs or T cells enriched from blood (not recorded which). These receptors were collected from a woman between 50 and 59 years old who had been exposed to COVID-19. CDR3s include the opening cysteine and the closing phenylalanine or tryptophan. The D gene is left open where the match is weak. Expanded clones get a size class; other rows say once, few or many, or leave the size out.

J gene,clone size,CDR3 length,D gene,V gene,CDR3 protein,CDR3 DNA
TRBJ1-1,-,15,-,TRBV5-1,CASSLESGINTEAFF,TGCGCCAGCAGCTTGGAGTCGGGGATTAACACTGAAGCTTTCTTT
TRBJ2-2,-,15,TRBD1,TRBV11-3,CASSPPGTGTGELFF,TGTGCCAGCAGCCCCCCCGGGACAGGGACCGGGGAGCTGTTTTTT
TRBJ2-1,-,18,TRBD2,TRBV6-1,CASSDDSSGPSSYNEQFF,TGTGCCAGCAGTGATGATTCTAGCGGGCCAAGCTCCTACAATGAGCAGTTCTTC
TRBJ1-6,once,13,-,TRBV2,CASTFGPNSPLHF,TGTGCCAGCACTTTTGGCCCTAATTCACCCCTCCACTTT
TRBJ1-2,-,11,TRBD1,TRBV19,CATETGDGYTF,TGTGCCACCGAGACAGGGGATGGCTACACCTTC
TRBJ1-2,-,14,-,TRBV10-2,CASSESTTTYGYTF,TGCGCCAGCAGTGAGTCGACTACGACCTATGGCTACACCTTC
TRBJ2-3,-,15,-,TRBV13,CASTQGGGGGDTQYF,TGTGCCAGCACCCAAGGAGGGGGGGGTGGAGATACGCAGTATTTT
TRBJ2-3,-,16,TRBD1,TRBV5-1,CASSQGTATSTDTQYF,TGCGCCAGCAGCCAAGGGACAGCTACTAGCACAGATACGCAGTATTTT
TRBJ2-1,-,16,-,TRBV3-1/TRBV3-2,CASSQDIVSSYNEQFF,TGTGCCAGCAGCCAAGATATCGTTAGCTCCTACAATGAGCAGTTCTTC
TRBJ1-2,-,15,TRBD1,TRBV19,CASSPRTGINYGYTF,TGTGCCAGTAGTCCACGGACAGGAATTAACTATGGCTACACCTTC
TRBJ2-1,-,16,-,TRBV5-1,CASSPGPGETYNEQFF,TGCGCCAGCAGCCCGGGGCCGGGGGAGACTTACAATGAGCAGTTCTTC
TRBJ1-1,-,14,TRBD1,TRBV29-1,CSVEVGTGNTEAFF,TGCAGCGTTGAAGTAGGGACAGGGAACACTGAAGCTTTCTTT
TRBJ1-5,-,16,-,TRBV19,CASSIVRGGSNQPQHF,TGTGCCAGTAGTATAGTACGCGGGGGTTCAAATCAGCCCCAGCATTTT
TRBJ2-7,once,15,TRBD2,TRBV7-2,CASSYRSTSNYEQYF,TGTGCCAGCAGCTACCGGTCGACTAGCAACTACGAGCAGTACTTC
TRBJ2-7,-,13,-,TRBV19,CASSIQGEDEQYF,TGTGCCAGTAGTATTCAGGGGGAGGACGAGCAGTACTTC
TRBJ2-7,-,11,-,TRBV28,CASSERYEQYF,TGTGCCAGCAGTGAGCGGTACGAGCAGTACTTC
TRBJ1-5,-,15,-,TRBV5-1,CASSLDGGSNQPQHF,TGCGCCAGCAGCTTGGACGGAGGGAGCAATCAGCCCCAGCATTTT
TRBJ2-7,few,14,TRBD1,TRBV3-1/TRBV3-2,CASSQGATGVEQYF,TGTGCCAGCAGCCAAGGGGCGACAGGGGTCGAGCAGTACTTC
TRBJ2-2,few,18,-,TRBV6-6,CASSPLVGAAMGTGELFF,TGTGCCAGCAGTCCCCTGGTAGGGGCCGCCATGGGAACCGGGGAGCTGTTTTTT
TRBJ1-2,-,14,TRBD1,TRBV5-1,CASSTPTGGYGYTF,TGCGCCAGCAGCACACCCACAGGGGGCTATGGCTACACCTTC
TRBJ1-1,-,16,TRBD1,TRBV28,CASSSRDSAAYAEAFF,TGTGCCAGCAGTTCACGGGACAGCGCAGCGTACGCTGAAGCTTTCTTT
TRBJ2-5,-,16,TRBD1,TRBV5-4,CASSGTGTGALETQYF,TGTGCCAGCAGCGGAACCGGGACAGGGGCTTTGGAGACCCAGTACTTC
TRBJ1-2,few,13,-,TRBV4-1,CASSQGGWSGYTF,TGCGCCAGCAGCCAAGGAGGGTGGAGTGGCTACACCTTC
TRBJ1-4,-,12,-,TRBV19,CASMGLNEKLFF,TGTGCCAGTATGGGCCTTAATGAAAAACTGTTTTTT
TRBJ1-2,-,14,-,TRBV19,CASRQGLTNYGYTF,TGTGCCAGTAGACAGGGATTGACTAACTATGGCTACACCTTC
TRBJ2-2,-,16,-,TRBV29-1,CSARGTSEPFTGELFF,TGCAGCGCCCGCGGGACTTCGGAACCTTTCACCGGGGAGCTGTTTTTT
TRBJ2-2,-,22,TRBD2,TRBV4-1,CASSQDRSGRLAGGKNTGELFF,TGCGCCAGCAGCCAAGATAGGAGCGGGAGACTAGCGGGGGGGAAGAACACCGGGGAGCTGTTTTTT
TRBJ2-1,-,13,-,TRBV7-9,CASSLGEYNEQFF,TGTGCCAGCAGCCTAGGCGAGTACAATGAGCAGTTCTTC
TRBJ2-2,-,15,TRBD2,TRBV5-1,CASSGLAGLHGELFF,TGCGCCAGCAGTGGGCTAGCGGGCCTTCACGGGGAGCTGTTTTTT
TRBJ2-7,-,15,TRBD1,TRBV25-1,CASSEPGQGAGEQYF,TGTGCCAGCAGTGAACCGGGACAGGGGGCAGGTGAGCAGTACTTC
TRBJ2-7,-,12,-,TRBV29-1,CSARTDNYEQYF,TGCAGCGCTCGGACAGATAACTACGAGCAGTACTTC
TRBJ2-3,-,14,-,TRBV27,CASSLPGPADTQYF,TGTGCCAGCAGTTTACCAGGGCCCGCAGATACGCAGTATTTT
TRBJ2-1,-,19,-,TRBV6-1,CASSDRVGRYSSSYNEQFF,TGTGCCAGCAGTGATCGAGTTGGTCGCTACAGCAGCTCCTACAATGAGCAGTTCTTC
TRBJ1-2,few,13,TRBD1,TRBV7-8,CASSPGGRGRYTF,TGTGCCAGCAGCCCCGGTGGTAGGGGGCGCTACACCTTC
TRBJ2-1,-,15,TRBD2,TRBV6-4,CASSDGLAAYNEQFF,TGTGCCAGCAGTGACGGCCTAGCGGCTTACAATGAGCAGTTCTTC
TRBJ2-6,-,17,-,TRBV19,CASSIGLRGSGANVLTF,TGTGCCAGTAGTATAGGACTAAGAGGCTCTGGGGCCAACGTCCTGACTTTC
TRBJ2-2,-,17,-,TRBV30,CAWSRYPSPGNTGELFF,TGTGCCTGGAGTAGATATCCCTCCCCCGGGAACACCGGGGAGCTGTTTTTT
TRBJ1-6,-,12,-,TRBV28,CASSLSSSPLHF,TGTGCCAGCAGTTTGTCCTCTTCACCCCTCCACTTT
TRBJ1-4,-,13,-,TRBV7-7,CASSLKLNEKLFF,TGTGCTAGCAGCTTAAAGCTTAATGAAAAACTGTTTTTT
TRBJ1-1,-,13,-,TRBV28,CATGSSLNTEAFF,TGTGCCACCGGGTCTTCCCTGAACACTGAAGCTTTCTTT
TRBJ1-3,-,14,-,TRBV6-5,CASSLTGPGNTIYF,TGTGCCAGCAGTCTGACAGGCCCTGGAAACACCATATATTTT
TRBJ2-3,-,16,TRBD2,TRBV5-8,CASSALAGVPSNTQYF,TGTGCCAGCAGCGCGCTAGCGGGGGTCCCCAGTAATACGCAGTATTTT
TRBJ1-2,-,15,TRBD1,TRBV9,CASSVTGGSGYGYTF,TGTGCCAGCAGCGTTACAGGGGGCTCGGGCTATGGCTACACCTTC
TRBJ1-5,-,13,-,TRBV10-3,CATQDSSNQPQHF,TGTGCCACCCAAGACAGTAGCAATCAGCCCCAGCATTTT
TRBJ2-3,-,16,TRBD2,TRBV3-1/TRBV3-2,CASSNPGLAALDTQYF,TGTGCCAGCAGCAACCCCGGACTAGCGGCCTTAGATACGCAGTATTTT
TRBJ2-4,-,14,TRBD1,TRBV15,CATRSDRTKNIQYF,TGTGCCACCAGGTCGGACAGGACCAAAAACATTCAGTACTTC
TRBJ1-2,once,14,TRBD1,TRBV28,CASSSTGQGLGYTF,TGTGCCAGCAGTTCCACGGGACAGGGGTTGGGCTACACCTTC
TRBJ1-6,-,18,-,TRBV9,CASSVAIRGRVYNSPLHF,TGTGCCAGCAGCGTAGCTATCAGGGGTAGGGTATATAATTCACCCCTCCACTTT
TRBJ1-2,-,13,-,TRBV6-5,CASSYLAGAGYTF,TGTGCCAGCAGTTACCTGGCTGGGGCGGGCTACACCTTC
TRBJ1-2,-,13,-,TRBV5-1,CASSPRLVDGYTF,TGCGCCAGCAGCCCCCGTTTAGTAGATGGCTACACCTTC
TRBJ1-2,-,12,-,TRBV5-5,CASSPQLRGYTF,TGTGCCAGCAGCCCCCAACTAAGAGGCTACACCTTC
TRBJ1-5,-,17,TRBD1,TRBV7-8,CASSSYRGPGGNQPQHF,TGTGCCAGCAGCTCTTACAGGGGGCCTGGGGGCAATCAGCCCCAGCATTTT
TRBJ1-6,-,17,-,TRBV28,CASSLPHGQGTNSPLHF,TGTGCCAGCAGTTTACCCCATGGGCAGGGGACTAATTCACCCCTCCACTTT